The 9 T cell receptor beta chains below come from one sample, sequenced in a study of blood T cells in healthy people across ages. For the second PCR, which ran for about 6 to 11 cycles, a sample-barcoded 5' primer and a J-beta primer mix were used. A single record per CDR3 protein comes from TCRdb applying MiXCR to the 5' RACE reads. This sample yields about 640,000 distinct CDR3 sequences, of which around three fifths are seen a single time; roughly 34% belongs to the top ten. Sequenced input: blood. The receptors here all came from a man between 60 and 75 years old in good health.

The rearrangement links TRBV20-1 to TRBJ1-2; 11 bases line up with TRBD1. The germline V gene encodes CDR1 DFQATT and CDR2 SNEGSKA (reference sequence). The CDR3 totals 14 residues. The ends lost 4 bases at V and 8 bases at J; junction bases unmatched: 9. This chain's CDR3 is CSANHGQGAVGYTF. CDR3 sequence (DNA): TGCAGTGCTAACCACGGACAGGGGGCGGTAGGCTACACCTTC.

The V gene is TRBV6-5, the J gene TRBJ1-6, with TRBD1 matching 10 bases. J lost 9 bases, V lost 7 bases, and 12 bases had no gene match. Germline CDR1 reads MNHEY; CDR2 reads SVGAGI. The CDR3 contains 16 residues. The chain's CDR3 is CASTPRNRDRGSPLHF. CDR3 coding DNA: TGTGCCAGCACCCCCAGAAACCGGGACAGGGGTTCACCCCTCCACTTT.

The V call is TRBV12-3 or TRBV12-4, the J call TRBJ2-1, with 8 bases that match TRBD1. CDR3 length: 13 amino acids. Trimming removed 8 bases from V and 12 bases from J; junction bases left unmatched: 12. The DNA of the CDR3 is TGTGCCAGCGGCGACGGACAGGGAGGAATGCAGTTCTTC. Protein: CASGDGQGGMQFF.

The rearrangement joins TRBV7-9 to TRBJ1-1; D is perhaps TRBD1 (5 bases). Between the trimmed V and J ends, which lost 1 base and 5 bases, there was a span of 17 bases. This CDR3 comprises 16 residues. Per germline, CDR1 SEHNR and CDR2 FQNEAQ (reference sequence). The chain's CDR3 is CASSLDGWGVWTEAFF. CDR3 DNA: TGTGCCAGCAGCTTAGATGGGTGGGGGGTTTGGACTGAAGCTTTCTTT.

The rearrangement uses TRBV27 and TRBJ2-7; D may be TRBD2 (6 bases). Trimming took off 6 bases at V and 4 bases at J, with 13 bases between the two ends. Per germline, CDR1 MNHEY and CDR2 SMNVEV (reference sequence). The CDR3 has 13 amino acids. Here the CDR3 DNA reads TGTGCCAGCAGACCGGACGGGGGATACGAGCAGTACTTC. Protein: CASRPDGGYEQYF.

The J gene is TRBJ2-4, the V gene TRBV20-1; 7 bases are a match to TRBD2. CDR1 is DFQATT and CDR2 is SNEGSKA in the germline V gene (reference sequence). The CDR3 spans 14 residues. J gave up 0 bases and V 7 bases, and 6 bases lay outside the gene matches. The CDR3 nucleotides are TGCAGTGTTGGAGCGGGGCTAGCCAAAAACATTCAGTACTTC. It yields the protein CSVGAGLAKNIQYF.

V usage is TRBV25-1 and J usage is TRBJ1-2; D is uncertain. The germline CDR1 and CDR2 sequences are MGHDK and SYGVNS. V was trimmed by 4 bases and J by 4 bases, leaving 10 bases between them. This CDR3 region has 13 residues. The CDR3 nucleotides read TGTGCCAGCAGTGCCGGCCACCTCTATGGCTACACCTTC. It yields the protein CASSAGHLYGYTF.

The rearrangement joins TRBV7-2 to TRBJ1-2, with TRBD1 matching 7 bases. This CDR3 has 13 residues. Trimming took 5 bases from V and 6 from J; bases not matched to a gene: 6. Germline values: CDR1 SGHTA, CDR2 FQGNSA. The DNA of the CDR3 is TGTGCCAGCAGCCCAACAGGGGCCCATGGCTACACCTTC. Protein: CASSPTGAHGYTF.

This clonotype occurred a few times. The chain couples TRBV7-2 to TRBJ2-5, with D hard to call. Trimming pared 1 base from V and 7 bases from J, leaving 10 bases between. The CDR3 loop spans 13 amino acids. Per germline, CDR1 SGHTA and CDR2 FQGNSA. The CDR3 nucleotides read TGTGCCAGCAGCTTAGAGGCCCAAAGGACCCAGTACTTC. Amino acids: CASSLEAQRTQYF. Complete variable domain (other parts from reference TRBV7-2 and TRBJ2-5): GAGVSQSPSNKVTEKGKDVELRCDPISGHTALYWYRQSLGQGLEFLIYFQGNSAPDKSGLPSDRFSAERTGGSVSTLTIQRTQQEDSAVYLCASSLEAQRTQYFGPGTRLLVL.